This T cell receptor beta chain was identified in a study of T-cell memory formation after mild COVID-19. Study-wide findings and caveats: Whereas later expanders leaned CD4+, clones contracting day 15 to 85 showed a balanced CD4/CD8 makeup. Among contracting clones, CD4+ were mainly CM/EM and CD8+ enriched in EMRA. There were some responding clones in pre-infection memory, which suggested that cross-reactive memory had joined.

Constant-segment primers were used for 5'RACE, and the resulting TCR alpha and TCR beta cDNA libraries carried sample barcodes and UMIs. One entry per CDR3 protein results from TCRdb running MiXCR on the 5' RACE reads. Among 250,000 to 300,000 distinct CDR3 sequences listed, 8% to 9% were seen once. The CDR3 extends over 14 amino acids. Germline CDR1 and CDR2: SGHTA and FQGTGA. V was trimmed by 6 bases and J by 7 bases, leaving 15 bases between them. Concerning this clonotype: The antigen is not known.

The clonotype comes from a man between 18 and 29 years old who had mild COVID-19 (a few samples of this study predate the infection). Cell type and time point are not known. The rearrangement links TRBV7-3 to TRBJ2-2; D ambiguous. The material sequenced was PBMCs or a T cell subset sorted from them (not recorded which). In DNA, the CDR3 is TGTGCCAGCAGTTCCCCTCATCAGGACGGGGAGCTGTTTTTT. Translated, it gives CASSSPHQDGELFF.